The 5 T cell receptor beta chains in this list originate from one sample, sequenced in a study of blood T cell repertoires in COVID-19. Data came from immunoSEQ multiplex PCR; TCRdb stores just in-frame clones and leaves some out. Altogether a few hundred thousand clones are present, about 88% being singletons, with the ten largest covering roughly 3.9%. Material: peripheral blood. Receptor source: a man in his sixties who had recovered from COVID-19.

Comment on this clone: Sequence at one end of the junction differs from germline and may be a read error. The chain uses TRBV7-7 and TRBJ2-2; no clear D. The CDR3 extends over 15 amino acids. The germline CDR1 and CDR2 sequences are SSHAT and FNYEAQ (reference sequence). The CDR3 is CASSLGPVATGELFF. The DNA for the CDR3 is TGTGCTAGCAGCTTAGGTCCAGTGGCAACCGGGGAGCTGTTTTTT. The variable domain in full, completed from reference TRBV7-7 and TRBJ2-2, reads GAGVSQSPRYKVTKRGQDVTLRCDPISSHATLYWYQQALGQGPEFLTYFNYEAQPDKSGLPSDRFSAERPEGSISTLTIQRTEQRDSAMYRCASSLGPVATGELFFGEGSRLTVL.

This clone was detected once. J is TRBJ2-1 and V is TRBV10-3; TRBD2 aligns across 8 bases. Germline loops: CDR1 ENHRY, CDR2 SYGVKD. The CDR3 consists of 17 residues. Trimming took 0 bases from V and 4 from J; bases not matched to a gene: 8. The CDR3 nucleotides are TGTGCCATCAGTGAGTCGATGGCGGGGGGTAGTTACAATGAGCAGTTCTTC. As protein: CAISESMAGGSYNEQFF.

The chain couples TRBV27 to TRBJ2-7, with 10 bases aligning to TRBD2. The trim removed 2 bases at V and 5 bases at J, leaving 12 bases unmatched. Germline V gene data show CDR1 as MNHEY and CDR2 as SMNVEV (reference sequence). The CDR3 consists of 17 residues. CDR3 amino acids: CASSLDGSGGAADEQYF. The CDR3 DNA sequence: TGTGCCAGCAGTTTAGACGGAAGCGGGGGGGCGGCGGACGAGCAGTACTTC.

This sequence joins TRBV27 and TRBJ2-5; D is possibly TRBD1 (6 bases). Germline CDR1 MNHEY, CDR2 SMNVEV (reference sequence). Trimming cost V 3 bases and J 4 bases, with 18 bases left between them. The length of the CDR3 is 16 residues. In DNA, the CDR3 is TGTGCCAGCAGTTTTCTCACCCAGGGGCCGCGAGAGACCCAGTACTTC. Translation gives CASSFLTQGPRETQYF.

The chain joins TRBV7-3 to TRBJ2-7; 8 bases fit TRBD1. The V gene's germline CDR1 is SGHTA and CDR2 FQGTGA. V dropped 5 bases and J dropped 2; count of bases not matched to a gene: 5. The CDR3 runs to 14 residues. CDR3 residues: CASSPTGATYEQYF. The CDR3 nucleotides read TGTGCCAGCAGCCCGACAGGGGCCACCTACGAGCAGTACTTC.